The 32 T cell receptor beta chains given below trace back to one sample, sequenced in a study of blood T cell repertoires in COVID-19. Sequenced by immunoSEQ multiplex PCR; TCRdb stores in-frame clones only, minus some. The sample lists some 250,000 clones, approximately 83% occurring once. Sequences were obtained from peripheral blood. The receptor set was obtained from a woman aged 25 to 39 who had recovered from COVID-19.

The CDR3 spells CASSPGQGEEQYF. The CDR3 DNA follows: TGTGCCAGCTCACCAGGACAGGGTGAAGAGCAGTACTTC. This chain joins TRBV18 and TRBJ2-7, with 8 bases lining up with TRBD1. In germline, CDR1 is KGHSH, CDR2 LQKENI. The length of the CDR3 is 13 residues. Losses at the gene ends were 2 bases for V and 7 bases for J; bases not matched to a gene: 4.

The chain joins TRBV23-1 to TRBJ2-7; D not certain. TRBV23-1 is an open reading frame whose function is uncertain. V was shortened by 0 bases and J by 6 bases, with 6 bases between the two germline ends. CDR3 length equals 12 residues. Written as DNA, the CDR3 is TGCGCCAGCAGTCAATCCACGCGCGAGCAGTACTTC. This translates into CASSQSTREQYF.

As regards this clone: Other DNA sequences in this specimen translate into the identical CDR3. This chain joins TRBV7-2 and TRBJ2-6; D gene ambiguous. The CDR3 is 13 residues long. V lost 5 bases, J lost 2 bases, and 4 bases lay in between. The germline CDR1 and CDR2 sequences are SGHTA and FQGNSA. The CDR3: CASSPAGANVLTF. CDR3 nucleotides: TGTGCCAGCAGCCCCGCTGGGGCCAACGTCCTGACTTTC. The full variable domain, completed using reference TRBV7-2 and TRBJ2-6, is GAGVSQSPSNKVTEKGKDVELRCDPISGHTALYWYRQSLGQGLEFLIYFQGNSAPDKSGLPSDRFSAERTGGSVSTLTIQRTQQEDSAVYLCASSPAGANVLTFGAGSRLTVL.

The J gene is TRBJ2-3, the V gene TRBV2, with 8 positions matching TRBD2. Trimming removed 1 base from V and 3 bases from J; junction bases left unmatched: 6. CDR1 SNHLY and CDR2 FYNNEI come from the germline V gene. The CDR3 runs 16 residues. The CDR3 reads CASSEGIAGPTDTQYF. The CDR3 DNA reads TGTGCCAGCAGTGAAGGGATAGCGGGGCCAACAGATACGCAGTATTTT.

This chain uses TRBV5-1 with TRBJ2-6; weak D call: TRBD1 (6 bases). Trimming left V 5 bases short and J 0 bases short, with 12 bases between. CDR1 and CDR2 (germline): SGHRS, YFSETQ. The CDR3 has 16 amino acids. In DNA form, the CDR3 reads TGCGCCAGCAGGTTTAACAGGGACTCTGGGGCCAACGTCCTGACTTTC. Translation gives CASRFNRDSGANVLTF.

In DNA, the CDR3 is TGTGCCAGCAGAAAAACAGGGGTGGGGACTGAAGCTTTCTTT. Translation gives CASRKTGVGTEAFF. This sequence joins TRBV27 and TRBJ1-1, with 7 nucleotides matching TRBD1. V lost 6 bases, J lost 5 bases, and 9 bases stayed unmatched. The CDR3 length is 14 residues. Germline values: CDR1 MNHEY, CDR2 SMNVEV (reference sequence).

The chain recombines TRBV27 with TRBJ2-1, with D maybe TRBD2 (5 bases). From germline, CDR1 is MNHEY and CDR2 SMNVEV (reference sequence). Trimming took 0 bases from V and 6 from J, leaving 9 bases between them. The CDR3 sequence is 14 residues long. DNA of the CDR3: TGTGCCAGCAGTTTATCGGCTAGCCCCAATGAGCAGTTCTTC. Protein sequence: CASSLSASPNEQFF.

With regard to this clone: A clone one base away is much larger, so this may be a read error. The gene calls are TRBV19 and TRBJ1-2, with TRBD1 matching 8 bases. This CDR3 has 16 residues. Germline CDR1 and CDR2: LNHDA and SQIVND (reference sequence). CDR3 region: CASSATRTGFNYSYTF. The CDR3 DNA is TGTGCCAGTAGCGCAACCCGGACAGGGTTTAACTATAGCTACACCTTC.

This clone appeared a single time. CDR3 in amino acids: CASSSGLAGPEETQYF. CDR3 DNA sequence: TGTGCCAGCAGCTCGGGACTAGCGGGGCCAGAGGAGACCCAGTACTTC. This chain links TRBV7-3 with TRBJ2-5, with 13 bases fitting TRBD2. Germline V CDR1 and CDR2: SGHTA, FQGTGA. Unmatched junction bases numbered 7, after V lost 4 bases and J lost 5 bases. CDR3 size: 16 residues. Full variable domain (missing parts from reference TRBV7-3 and TRBJ2-5): GAGVSQTPSNKVTEKGKYVELRCDPISGHTALYWYRQSLGQGPEFLIYFQGTGAADDSGLPNDRFFAVRPEGSVSTLKIQRTERGDSAVYLCASSSGLAGPEETQYFGPGTRLLVL.

CDR3 loop: CASNLPGGPNTGELFF. The DNA for the CDR3 is TGCGCCAGCAACCTCCCCGGGGGACCAAACACCGGGGAGCTGTTTTTT. The chain uses TRBV5-1 and TRBJ2-2, with D tentatively TRBD2 (6 bases). CDR1 and CDR2 (germline): SGHRS, YFSETQ. CDR3 size: 16 residues. V was clipped by 6 bases and J by 2 bases, with 17 bases between them.

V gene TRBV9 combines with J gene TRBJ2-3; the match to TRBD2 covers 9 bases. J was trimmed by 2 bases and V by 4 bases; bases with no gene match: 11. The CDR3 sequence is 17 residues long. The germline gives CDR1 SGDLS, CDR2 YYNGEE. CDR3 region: CASSSDKRGVLTDTQYF. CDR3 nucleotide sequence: TGTGCCAGCAGCTCAGATAAGCGGGGGGTTCTCACAGATACGCAGTATTTT.

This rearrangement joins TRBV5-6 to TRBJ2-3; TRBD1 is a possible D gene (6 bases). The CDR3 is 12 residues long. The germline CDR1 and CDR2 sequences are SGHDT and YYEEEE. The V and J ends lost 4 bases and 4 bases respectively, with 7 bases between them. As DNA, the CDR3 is TGTGCCAGCAGCGAGGGGGCAGATACGCAGTATTTT. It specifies CASSEGADTQYF.

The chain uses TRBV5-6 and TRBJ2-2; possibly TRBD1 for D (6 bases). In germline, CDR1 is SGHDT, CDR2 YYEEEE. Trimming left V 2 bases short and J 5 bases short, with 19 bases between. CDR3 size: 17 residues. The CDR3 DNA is TGTGCCAGCAGCTTAGAAACAGGGCACCGAAGGACCGGGGAGCTGTTTTTT. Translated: CASSLETGHRRTGELFF.

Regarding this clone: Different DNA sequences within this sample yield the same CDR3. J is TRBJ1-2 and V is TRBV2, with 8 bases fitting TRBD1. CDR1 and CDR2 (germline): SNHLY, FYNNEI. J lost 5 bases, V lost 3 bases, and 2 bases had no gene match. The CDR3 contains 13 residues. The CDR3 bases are TGTGCCAGCAGTGAGGACAGGGTTTATGGCTACACCTTC. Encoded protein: CASSEDRVYGYTF. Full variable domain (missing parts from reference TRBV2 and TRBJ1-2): EPEVTQTPSHQVTQMGQEVILRCVPISNHLYFYWYRQILGQKVEFLVSFYNNEISEKSEIFDDQFSVERPDGSNFTLKIRSTKLEDSAMYFCASSEDRVYGYTFGSGTRLTVV.

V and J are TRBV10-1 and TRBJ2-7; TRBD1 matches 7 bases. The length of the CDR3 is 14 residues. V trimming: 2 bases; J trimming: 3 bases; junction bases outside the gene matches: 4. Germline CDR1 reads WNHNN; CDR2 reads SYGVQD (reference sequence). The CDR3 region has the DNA TGCGCCAGCAGTGAGAACAGGGGAATCTACGAGCAGTACTTC. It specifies CASSENRGIYEQYF.

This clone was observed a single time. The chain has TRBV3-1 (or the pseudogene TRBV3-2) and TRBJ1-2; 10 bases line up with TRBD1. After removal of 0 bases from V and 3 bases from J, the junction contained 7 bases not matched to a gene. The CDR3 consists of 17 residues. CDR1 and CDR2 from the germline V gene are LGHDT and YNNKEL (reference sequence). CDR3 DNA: TGTGCCAGCAGCCAAGAGGACAGGGGGTTATTCGACTATGGCTACACCTTC. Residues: CASSQEDRGLFDYGYTF.

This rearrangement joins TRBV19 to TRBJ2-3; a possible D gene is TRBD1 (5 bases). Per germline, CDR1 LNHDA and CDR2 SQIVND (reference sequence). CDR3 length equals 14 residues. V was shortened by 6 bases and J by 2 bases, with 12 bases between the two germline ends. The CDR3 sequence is CASRRQIHTDTQYF. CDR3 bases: TGTGCCAGTAGACGACAGATTCACACAGATACGCAGTATTTT.

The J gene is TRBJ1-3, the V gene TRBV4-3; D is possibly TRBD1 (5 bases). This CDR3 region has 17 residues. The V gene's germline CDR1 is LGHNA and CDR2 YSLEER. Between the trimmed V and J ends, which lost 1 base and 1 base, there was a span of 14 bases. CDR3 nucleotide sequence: TGCGCCAGCAGCCAAGCACTGGGCACAGGATCTGGAAACACCATATATTTT. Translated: CASSQALGTGSGNTIYF.

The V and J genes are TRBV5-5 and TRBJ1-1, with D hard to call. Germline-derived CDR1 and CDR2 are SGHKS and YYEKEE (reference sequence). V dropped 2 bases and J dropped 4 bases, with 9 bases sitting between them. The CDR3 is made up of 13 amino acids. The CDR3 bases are TGTGCCAGCAGCTTCCTCGCGGGCACTGAAGCTTTCTTT. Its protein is CASSFLAGTEAFF.

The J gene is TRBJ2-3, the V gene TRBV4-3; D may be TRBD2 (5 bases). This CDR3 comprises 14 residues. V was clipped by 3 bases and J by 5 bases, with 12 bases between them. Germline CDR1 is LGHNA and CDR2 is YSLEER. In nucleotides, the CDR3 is TGCGCCAGCAGCCACGAAGACTACGGAGATACGCAGTATTTT. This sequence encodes CASSHEDYGDTQYF.

DNA of the CDR3: TGTGCCAGCAGCTCCCCAGGGGTGGGTACCGGGGAGCTGTTTTTT. Translating it yields CASSSPGVGTGELFF. This sequence joins TRBV7-2 and TRBJ2-2; weak D call: TRBD1 (6 bases). Deletions cut 4 bases from V and 5 bases from J, with 14 bases between. There are 15 residues in the CDR3. Germline lookup yields CDR1 SGHTA and CDR2 FQGNSA. Full variable domain (missing parts from reference TRBV7-2 and TRBJ2-2): GAGVSQSPSNKVTEKGKDVELRCDPISGHTALYWYRQSLGQGLEFLIYFQGNSAPDKSGLPSDRFSAERTGGSVSTLTIQRTQQEDSAVYLCASSSPGVGTGELFFGEGSRLTVL.

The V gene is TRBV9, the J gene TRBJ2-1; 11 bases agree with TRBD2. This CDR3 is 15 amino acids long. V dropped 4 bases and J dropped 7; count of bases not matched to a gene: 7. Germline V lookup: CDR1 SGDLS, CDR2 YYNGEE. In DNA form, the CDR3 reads TGTGCCAGCAGCCCTAGCGGGGGGCGGGGGAATGAGCAGTTCTTC. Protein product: CASSPSGGRGNEQFF.

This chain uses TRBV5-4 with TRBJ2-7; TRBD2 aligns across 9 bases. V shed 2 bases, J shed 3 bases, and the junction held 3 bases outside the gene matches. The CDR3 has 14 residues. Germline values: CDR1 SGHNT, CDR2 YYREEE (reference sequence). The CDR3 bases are TGTGCCAGCAGCTTTGGACTAGCGAACTACGAGCAGTACTTC. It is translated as CASSFGLANYEQYF.

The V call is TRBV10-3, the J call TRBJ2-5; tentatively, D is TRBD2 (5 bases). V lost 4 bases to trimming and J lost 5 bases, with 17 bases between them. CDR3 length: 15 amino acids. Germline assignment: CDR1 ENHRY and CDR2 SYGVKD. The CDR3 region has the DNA TGTGCCATCAGTGTAGGTTCGAGGGCGTCCGAGACCCAGTACTTC. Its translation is CAISVGSRASETQYF.

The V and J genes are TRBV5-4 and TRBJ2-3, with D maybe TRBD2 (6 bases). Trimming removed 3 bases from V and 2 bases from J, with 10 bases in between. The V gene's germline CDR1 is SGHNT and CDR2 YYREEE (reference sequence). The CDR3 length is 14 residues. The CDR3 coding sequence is TGTGCCAGCAGCTCGTGGGGGGACACAGATACGCAGTATTTT. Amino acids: CASSSWGDTDTQYF.

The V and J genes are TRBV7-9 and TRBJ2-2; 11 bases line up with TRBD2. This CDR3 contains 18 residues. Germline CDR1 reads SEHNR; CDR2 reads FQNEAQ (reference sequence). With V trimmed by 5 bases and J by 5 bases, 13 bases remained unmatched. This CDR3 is CASSDSGGGPERTGELFF. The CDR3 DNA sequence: TGTGCCAGCAGCGATAGCGGGGGGGGTCCCGAACGGACCGGGGAGCTGTTTTTT.

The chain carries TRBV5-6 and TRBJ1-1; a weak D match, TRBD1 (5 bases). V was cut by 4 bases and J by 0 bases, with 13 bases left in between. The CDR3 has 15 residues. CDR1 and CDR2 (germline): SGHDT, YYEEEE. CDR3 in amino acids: CASSVGWGVNTEAFF. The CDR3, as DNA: TGTGCCAGCAGCGTTGGTTGGGGGGTGAACACTGAAGCTTTCTTT. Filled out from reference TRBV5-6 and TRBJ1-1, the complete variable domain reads DAGVTQSPTHLIKTRGQQVTLRCSPKSGHDTVSWYQQALGQGPQFIFQYYEEEERQRGNFPDRFSGHQFPNYSSELNVNALLLGDSALYLCASSVGWGVNTEAFFGQGTRLTVV.

The CDR3 DNA is TGTGCCAGCAGTGATCCTTTAAGAGATTACAATGAGCAGTTCTTC. It specifies CASSDPLRDYNEQFF. The V call is TRBV25-1, the J call TRBJ2-1, with D uncertain. CDR1 is MGHDK, CDR2 SYGVNS, per germline. The germline V and J ends were trimmed by 3 bases and 4 bases, with 13 bases remaining between them. The CDR3 has 15 residues. The whole variable domain, remainder taken from reference TRBV25-1 and TRBJ2-1, is EADIYQTPRYLVIGTGKKITLECSQTMGHDKMYWYQQDPGMELHLIHYSYGVNSTEKGDLSSESTVSRIRTEHFPLTLESARPSHTSQYLCASSDPLRDYNEQFFGPGTRLTVL.

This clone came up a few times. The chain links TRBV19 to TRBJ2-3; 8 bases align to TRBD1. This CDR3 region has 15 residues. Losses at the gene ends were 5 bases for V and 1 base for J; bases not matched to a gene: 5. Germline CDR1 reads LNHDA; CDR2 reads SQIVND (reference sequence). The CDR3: CASSPLDRGTDTQYF. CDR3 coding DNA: TGTGCCAGTAGTCCCCTGGACAGGGGCACAGATACGCAGTATTTT.

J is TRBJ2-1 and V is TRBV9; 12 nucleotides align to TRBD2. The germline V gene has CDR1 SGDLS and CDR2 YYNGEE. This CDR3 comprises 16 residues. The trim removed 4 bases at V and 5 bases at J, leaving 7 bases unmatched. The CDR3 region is CASSPRLAGANNEQFF. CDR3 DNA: TGTGCCAGCAGCCCCAGACTAGCGGGGGCCAACAATGAGCAGTTCTTC.

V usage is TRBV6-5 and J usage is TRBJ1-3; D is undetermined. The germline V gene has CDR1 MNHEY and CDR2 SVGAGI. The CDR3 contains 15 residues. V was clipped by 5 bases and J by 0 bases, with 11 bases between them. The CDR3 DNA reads TGTGCCAGCAGTAAAACCCACAGCTCTGGAAACACCATATATTTT. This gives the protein CASSKTHSSGNTIYF.

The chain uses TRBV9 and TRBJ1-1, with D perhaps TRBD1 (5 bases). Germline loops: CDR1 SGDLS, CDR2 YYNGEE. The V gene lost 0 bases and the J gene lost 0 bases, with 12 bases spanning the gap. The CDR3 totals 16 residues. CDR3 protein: CASSVGGGGLNTEAFF. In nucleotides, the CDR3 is TGTGCCAGCAGCGTAGGTGGGGGGGGTCTGAACACTGAAGCTTTCTTT.